The clone carrying this T cell receptor (delta chain) occurred a few times. Its target is not known. The data were obtained in a study of Vδ1+ human thymocytes. The template was reverse-transcribed extracted RNA. Multiplex PCR used pooled V-gene forward primers and a constant-region reverse primer to amplify CDR3s. TCRdb reprocessed the multiplex PCR reads through CATT. The sample contains fewer than 30,000 delta-chain clones, more than 6.5% of which appear only once. General study findings and limits: Thymic TRG and TRD repertoires appeared highly polyclonal. Unexpected Vdelta2 sequences could cause misinterpretation of bulk repertoire data. Thymic delta-chain repertoires held 15% to 20% Vdelta2 sequences and few Vdelta3, despite high sort purity.

The sorted cells were CD3+ Vdelta1+ Vdelta2- thymocytes from alphabeta-depleted thymus. Purity of the sorted Vdelta1+ thymocytes ranged from roughly 96% to 99.6%. Germline trimming cut 9 bases from V and 2 bases from J; bases unmatched to any gene: 26. The CDR3 is made up of 20 amino acids. Germline values: CDR1 TSWWSYY, CDR2 QGS. Sequencing was done on a sample of Vdelta1+ gamma-delta thymocytes from the thymus. Indicated subset: FACS-sorted CD3+ TCRalphabeta- TCRVdelta1+ TCRVdelta2- thymocytes. This chain joins TRDV1 and TRDJ1; 8 bases are shared with TRDD3. This receptor was obtained from a girl less than two years old who had congenital heart surgery. The CDR3 nucleotides read TGTGCTCTCGTCGGCCCACGTTTTACGCCTACTGGGGGCCATACCGATAAACTCATCTTT. This sequence encodes CALVGPRFTPTGGHTDKLIF.